This TCR beta chain was recovered during a study of response to subunit inactivated influenza vaccine. Turning to this clonotype: The antigen is unknown.

MiXCR was run by TCRdb on the RT-PCR reads, yielding one entry per CDR3 protein. The sample lists roughly 790,000 distinct CDR3 sequences; 21% were seen once. The CDR3 spans 15 residues. CDR1 and CDR2 from the germline V gene are SGDLS and YYNGEE. V lost 0 bases to trimming and J lost 8 bases, with 15 bases between them. Findings of the study overall: The authors offered the suggestion that each seasonal influenza vaccination recruits few new T cells.

The clonotype originates from a man aged 45-60 years who received an inactivated influenza vaccine. The chain carries TRBV9 and TRBJ2-1, with D perhaps matching TRBD1 (5 bases). Sequenced material: PBMCs from blood, taken about 5 days after vaccination. In nucleotides, the CDR3 is TGTGCCAGCAGCGTAGCTTTTCAGGGTGTGGATGAGCAGTTCTTC. Translation gives CASSVAFQGVDEQFF. Supplemented by reference TRBV9 and TRBJ2-1, the full variable domain reads DSGVTQTPKHLITATGQRVTLRCSPRSGDLSVYWYQQSLDQGLQFLIQYYNGEERAKGNILERFSAQQFPDLHSELNLSSLELGDSALYFCASSVAFQGVDEQFFGPGTRLTVL.